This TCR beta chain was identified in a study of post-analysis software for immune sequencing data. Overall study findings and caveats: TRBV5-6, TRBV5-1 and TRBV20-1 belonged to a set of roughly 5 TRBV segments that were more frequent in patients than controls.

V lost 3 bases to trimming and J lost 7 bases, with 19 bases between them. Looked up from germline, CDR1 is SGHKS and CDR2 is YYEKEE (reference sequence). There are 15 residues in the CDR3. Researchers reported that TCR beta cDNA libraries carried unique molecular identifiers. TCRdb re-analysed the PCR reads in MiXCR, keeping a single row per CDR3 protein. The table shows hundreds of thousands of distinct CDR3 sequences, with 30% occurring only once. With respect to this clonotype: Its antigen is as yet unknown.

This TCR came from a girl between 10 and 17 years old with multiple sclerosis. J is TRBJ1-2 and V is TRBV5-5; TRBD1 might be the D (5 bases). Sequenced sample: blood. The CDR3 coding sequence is TGTGCCAGCAGCTCCCCGGGAGGGGAGGGTGGTGGCTACACCTTC. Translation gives CASSSPGGEGGGYTF.